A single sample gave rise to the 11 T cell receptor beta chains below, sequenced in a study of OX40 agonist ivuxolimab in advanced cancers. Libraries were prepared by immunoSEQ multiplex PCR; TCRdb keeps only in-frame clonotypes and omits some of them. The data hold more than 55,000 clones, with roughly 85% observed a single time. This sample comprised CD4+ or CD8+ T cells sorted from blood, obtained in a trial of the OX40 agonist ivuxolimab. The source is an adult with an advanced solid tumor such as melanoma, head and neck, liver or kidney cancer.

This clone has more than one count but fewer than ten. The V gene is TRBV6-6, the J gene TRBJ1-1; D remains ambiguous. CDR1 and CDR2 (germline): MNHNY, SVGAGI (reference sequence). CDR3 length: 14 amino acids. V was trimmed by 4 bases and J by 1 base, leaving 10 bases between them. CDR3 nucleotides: TGTGCCAGCAGTTTCGGAGATACGAACACTGAAGCTTTCTTT. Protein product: CASSFGDTNTEAFF.

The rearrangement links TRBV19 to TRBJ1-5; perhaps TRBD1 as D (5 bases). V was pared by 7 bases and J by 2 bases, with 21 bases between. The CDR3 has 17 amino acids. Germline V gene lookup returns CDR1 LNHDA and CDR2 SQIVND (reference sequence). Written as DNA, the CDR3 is TGTGCCAGTAAACGAGACAGCAGGTCCCTGGGCAATCAGCCCCAGCATTTT. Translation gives CASKRDSRSLGNQPQHF.

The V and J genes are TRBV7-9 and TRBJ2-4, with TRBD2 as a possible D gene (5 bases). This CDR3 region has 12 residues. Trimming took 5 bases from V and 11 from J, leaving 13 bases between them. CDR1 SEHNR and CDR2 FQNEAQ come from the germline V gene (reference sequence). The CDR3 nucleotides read TGTGCCAGCAGCCCCCCGGGGAGTCTTCAGTACTTC. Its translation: CASSPPGSLQYF. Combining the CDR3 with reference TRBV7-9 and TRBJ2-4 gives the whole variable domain DTGVSQNPRHKITKRGQNVTFRCDPISEHNRLYWYRQTLGQGPEFLTYFQNEAQLEKSRLLSDRFSAERPKGSFSTLEIQRTEQGDSAMYLCASSPPGSLQYFGAGTRLSVL.

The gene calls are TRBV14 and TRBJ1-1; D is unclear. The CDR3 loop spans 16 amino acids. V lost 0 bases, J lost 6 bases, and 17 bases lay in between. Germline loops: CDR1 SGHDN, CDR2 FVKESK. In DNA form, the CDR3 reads TGTGCCAGCAGCCAAGATCTAAAGTCGGGGATCGCTGAAGCTTTCTTT. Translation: CASSQDLKSGIAEAFF.

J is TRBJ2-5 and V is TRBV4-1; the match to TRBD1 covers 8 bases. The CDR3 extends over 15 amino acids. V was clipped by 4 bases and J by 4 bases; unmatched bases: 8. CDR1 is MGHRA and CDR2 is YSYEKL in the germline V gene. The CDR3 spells CASSLQYGQGETQYF. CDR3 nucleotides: TGCGCCAGCAGCCTTCAATATGGACAGGGAGAGACCCAGTACTTC.

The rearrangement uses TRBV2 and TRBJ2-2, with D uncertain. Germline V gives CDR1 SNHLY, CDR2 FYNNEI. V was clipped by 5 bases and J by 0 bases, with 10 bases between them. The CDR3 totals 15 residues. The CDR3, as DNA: TGTGCCAGCAGTCTCGTACCCGCGAACACCGGGGAGCTGTTTTTT. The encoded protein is CASSLVPANTGELFF.

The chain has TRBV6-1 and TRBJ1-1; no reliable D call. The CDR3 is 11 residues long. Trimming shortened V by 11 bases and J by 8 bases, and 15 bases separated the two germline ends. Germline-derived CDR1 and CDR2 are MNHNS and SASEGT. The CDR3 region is CAAKGEGEAFF. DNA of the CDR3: TGTGCCGCGAAGGGCGAGGGAGAAGCTTTCTTT.

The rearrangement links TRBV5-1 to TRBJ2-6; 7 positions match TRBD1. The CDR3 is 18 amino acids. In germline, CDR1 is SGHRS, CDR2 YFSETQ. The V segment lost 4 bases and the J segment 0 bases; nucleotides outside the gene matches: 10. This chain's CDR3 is CASSARQGRGSGANVLTF. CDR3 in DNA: TGCGCCAGCAGCGCCCGACAGGGACGAGGCTCTGGGGCCAACGTCCTGACTTTC.

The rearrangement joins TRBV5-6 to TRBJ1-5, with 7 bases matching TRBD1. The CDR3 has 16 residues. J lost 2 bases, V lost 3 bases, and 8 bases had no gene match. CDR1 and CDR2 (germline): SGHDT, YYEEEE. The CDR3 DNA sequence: TGTGCCAGCAGCTCGACCCATGGACAGGGCAATCAGCCCCAGCATTTT. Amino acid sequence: CASSSTHGQGNQPQHF. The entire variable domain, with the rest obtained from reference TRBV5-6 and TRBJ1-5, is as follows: DAGVTQSPTHLIKTRGQQVTLRCSPKSGHDTVSWYQQALGQGPQFIFQYYEEEERQRGNFPDRFSGHQFPNYSSELNVNALLLGDSALYLCASSSTHGQGNQPQHFGDGTRLSIL.

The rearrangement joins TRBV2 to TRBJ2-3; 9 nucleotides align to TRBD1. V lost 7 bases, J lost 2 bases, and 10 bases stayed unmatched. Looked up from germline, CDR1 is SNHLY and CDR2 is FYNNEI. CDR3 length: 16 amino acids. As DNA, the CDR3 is TGTGCCAGCATCCATCCGGGACAGGGCCCCACAGATACGCAGTATTTT. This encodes CASIHPGQGPTDTQYF.

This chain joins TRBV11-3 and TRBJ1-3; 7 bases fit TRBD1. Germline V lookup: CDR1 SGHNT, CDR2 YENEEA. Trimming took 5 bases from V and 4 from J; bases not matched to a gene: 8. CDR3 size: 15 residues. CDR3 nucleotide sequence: TGTGCCAGCAGCCCTCGGACAGGCCCGGGAAACACCATATATTTT. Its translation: CASSPRTGPGNTIYF.